This note documents a single TCR beta chain sequence. This clonotype came up a few times. The antigen this receptor binds is unknown. No base quality values were provided; no much bigger clone lies one nucleotide off. The data originate from a study of T-cell memory formation after mild COVID-19 (dated by TCRdb to the early 2020s). For context, the study as a whole: TCR sequence clusters from the two donors were largely donor specific. T-cell clones expanding and contracting after mild COVID-19 in two donors were tracked by longitudinal TCRalpha and TCRbeta repertoire sequencing. Two young, previously healthy adult volunteers made up the cohort, one male and one female. The paper's findings and limits, for the study overall: Only two mild cases were covered by the study, and larger cohorts that include severe cases with pre-infection samples were considered necessary. Contracting CD4+ clones were found mainly in CM and EM memory subsets, while CD8+ clones were enriched in EMRA. SARS-CoV-2 specificity of the second-wave clones peaking on day 37 was not confirmed. Clones that contracted from day 15 to 85 showed balanced CD4/CD8 phenotypes, whereas a second wave of clones that expanded from day 15 to 37 leaned towards CD4+. Some responding clones were found in pre-infection memory, which suggests that pre-existing cross-reactive memory T cells took part in the SARS-CoV-2 response.

The V end loses 5 bases and the J end loses 3 bases, and a stretch of 3 bases separates them. In the germline V gene, CDR1 corresponds to KGHDR and CDR2 to SFDVKD. Including cysteine and phenylalanine, the CDR3 has 12 amino acids. Only CDR3 DNA is held: 36 bases, read in frame from base 1. The sample was run on an Illumina NovaSeq 6000. Using 5'RACE with constant-segment primers, TCRalpha and TCRbeta cDNA libraries were constructed, with sample barcodes and unique molecular identifiers added in the process. RNA was extracted from every sample with Trizol reagent. The libraries were amplified in two PCR steps, and the second step added a second sample barcode and Illumina TruSeq adapters. Sequencing of libraries was performed on an Illumina NovaSeq with 2 x 150 bp paired-end reads. The paper's data handling went like this. Reads were demultiplexed and collapsed into UMI-guided consensus sequences with migec v1.2.7. Using mixcr v2.1.11, the UMI consensuses were aligned to TRA and TRB V and J templates and assembled into clonotypes. Clonotypes were classified as expanded or contracted when called significant by both edgeR and NoisET, with noise models trained on biological replicates. edgeR calls used a false discovery rate-adjusted p below 0.01 and a log2 fold-change threshold of 1. As an exploratory analysis of dynamics, max-normalized trajectories of the 1000 most abundant clonotypes were examined with PCA combined with hierarchical clustering. The CD4 or CD8 phenotype of responding clones was assigned using the separately sequenced CD4+ and CD8+ repertoires. TCRdb applied fastp at Q25 and MiXCR to the public reads, then kept only in-frame beta chains. CDR3 protein sequences are deduplicated, and each keeps its most common genes and DNA. It is TCRdb's table, rather than the study itself, that gives the V and J calls and clone size. The sample table contains some 86,000 distinct CDR3 sequences; only one count was recorded for 20% to 30% of them. Approximately 45% of the sample belongs to the ten largest clones.

Ficoll-Paque density gradient centrifugation was the method used to isolate PBMCs. The chain joins TRBV24-1 to TRBJ2-2, with the D segment identity uncertain. The sample consisted of PBMCs or a T cell subset sorted from them (not recorded which). This TCR was recovered from a man aged 18 to 29 who had mild COVID-19 (a few samples of this study predate the infection). The sample titles of this study are shuffled in the database, so cell type and time point are left out; the donor was told from shared clones. DNA sequence: TGTGCCACCAGTGTGGACACCGGGGAGCTGTTTTTT. This gives the protein CATSVDTGELFF.